Listed below are T cell receptor beta chains from one sample, sequenced in a study of metastatic and nonmetastatic thyroid tumors. TCRdb re-called clones via MiXCR from the PCR reads. Among roughly 22,000 clones listed, roughly 13% were seen once. The sequenced material came from blood. Every receptor here comes from a female donor with papillary thyroid cancer or a benign thyroid nodule (not recorded which). Some clones in this sample may be carry-over from other donors' samples. CDR3s include the opening cysteine and the closing phenylalanine or tryptophan. Fields, in order: clone size, V gene, J gene, D gene, CDR3 protein, CDR3 DNA. D genes are given only for firm matches. For some rows the clone size is stated as once, few or many, or as a class when expanded; others skip it.

>many|TRBV28|TRBJ2-3|.
CASSLPGSSGIHTDTQYF
TGTGCCAGCAGTCTACCTGGGAGTAGCGGCATTCACACAGATACGCAGTATTTT
>many|TRBV7-9|TRBJ2-3|.
CASSSGIQTDTQYF
TGTGCCAGCAGCTCAGGTATTCAGACAGATACGCAGTATTTT
>medium-sized|TRBV3-1|TRBJ1-5|TRBD1
CASSPTLSGGRQPQHF
TGTGCCAGCAGCCCCACCCTCTCAGGGGGCCGTCAGCCCCAGCATTTT
>many|TRBV11-3|TRBJ2-2|.
CASSPPPPGELFF
TGTGCCAGCAGCCCGCCCCCCCCCGGGGAGCTGTTTTTT
>many|TRBV6-1|TRBJ2-5|TRBD2
CASRDSGRVPRTQYF
TGTGCCAGCAGGGATAGCGGGAGGGTCCCAAGGACCCAGTACTTC
>.|TRBV7-2|TRBJ1-3|TRBD1
CASSYGQGKGNTIYF
TGTGCCAGCAGCTATGGACAGGGAAAAGGCAACACCATATATTTT
>many|TRBV5-1|TRBJ2-7|.
CASSQGLEDYEQYF
TGCGCCAGCAGCCAGGGACTCGAAGACTACGAGCAGTACTTC
>many|TRBV20-1|TRBJ2-7|.
CSASFLAGRTLYEQYF
TGCAGTGCTAGCTTTCTCGCGGGGAGGACCCTCTACGAGCAGTACTTC
>few|TRBV15|TRBJ2-3|.
CATSISTDTQYF
TGTGCCACCAGCATTAGCACAGATACGCAGTATTTT
>many|TRBV20-1|TRBJ1-4|.
CSGWNRNNEKLFF
TGCAGTGGCTGGAATCGGAATAATGAAAAACTGTTTTTT
>medium-sized|TRBV30|TRBJ1-4|TRBD1
CAWSVQDRRGEKLFF
TGTGCCTGGAGTGTACAGGACAGGAGGGGTGAAAAACTGTTTTTT
>once|TRBV20-1|TRBJ1-5|TRBD1
CSAHSDRANRPQHF
TGCAGTGCCCACTCGGACAGGGCCAATCGGCCCCAGCATTTT
>many|TRBV20-1|TRBJ2-1|.
CSASGTSDEQFF
TGCAGTGCTAGCGGTACGAGTGATGAGCAGTTCTTC
>many|TRBV20-1|TRBJ2-7|.
CSAAVQKRAGEQYF
TGCAGTGCCGCGGTACAGAAACGAGCCGGCGAGCAGTACTTC
>few|TRBV5-1|TRBJ2-7|TRBD1
CASSLEGTGAYEQYF
TGCGCCAGCAGCTTGGAAGGGACAGGGGCCTACGAGCAGTACTTC
>many|TRBV14|TRBJ2-3|TRBD2
CASSQDPLAVVTDTQYF
TGTGCCAGCAGCCAAGACCCACTAGCGGTAGTCACAGATACGCAGTATTTT
>many|TRBV30|TRBJ2-4|.
CALTVIAKNIQYF
TGTGCCTTGACGGTGATAGCCAAAAACATTCAGTACTTC
>many|TRBV20-1|TRBJ1-3|.
CSARDGRGNTIYF
TGCAGTGCTAGAGATGGGCGCGGAAACACCATATATTTT
>many|TRBV18|TRBJ1-1|TRBD1
CASSLGQGPEAFF
TGTGCCAGCTCACTCGGACAGGGCCCTGAAGCTTTCTTT
>.|TRBV11-2|TRBJ2-7|TRBD1
CASSRGTVYEQYF
TGTGCCAGCAGCCGTGGGACAGTTTACGAGCAGTACTTC
>many|TRBV6-1|TRBJ1-1|.
CASSEAEGGNSEAFF
TGTGCCAGCAGTGAAGCAGAGGGGGGGAATTCTGAAGCTTTCTTT
>few|TRBV27|TRBJ1-2|.
CASSTRGLGGYTF
TGTGCCAGCAGTACCAGGGGCCTGGGTGGCTACACCTTC
>.|TRBV18|TRBJ1-5|.
CASSPDGDSNQPQHF
TGTGCCAGCTCACCAGACGGAGATAGCAATCAGCCCCAGCATTTT
>many|TRBV6-1|TRBJ2-7|TRBD2
CASVPTSITYEQYF
TGTGCCAGCGTCCCGACTAGCATTACCTACGAGCAGTACTTC
>.|TRBV4-1|TRBJ1-2|.
CASSPTGVLVYGYTF
TGCGCCAGCAGTCCGACAGGCGTCTTAGTCTATGGCTACACCTTC
>many|TRBV5-1|TRBJ2-5|.
CASSGRGGETQYF
TGCGCCAGCAGCGGAAGGGGCGGTGAGACCCAGTACTTC
>.|TRBV30|TRBJ2-3|.
CAWSGGGVTDTQYF
TGTGCCTGGAGTGGAGGCGGGGTGACAGATACGCAGTATTTT
>many|TRBV5-1|TRBJ2-5|.
CASSRFETQYF
TGCGCCAGCAGTCGGTTTGAGACCCAGTACTTC
>many|TRBV20-1|TRBJ1-4|.
CSARGREKLFF
TGCAGTGCTAGGGGCAGGGAAAAACTGTTTTTT
>many|TRBV4-1|TRBJ2-7|.
CASSPTDSRPTYEQYF
TGCGCCAGCAGCCCAACGGACAGCAGGCCAACCTACGAGCAGTACTTC
>many|TRBV3-1|TRBJ2-7|.
CASSRGDAYEQYF
TGTGCCAGCAGCCGGGGGGACGCATACGAGCAGTACTTC
>medium-sized|TRBV6-1|TRBJ2-7|.
CASRVGNSYEQYF
TGTGCCAGCCGGGTTGGTAATTCCTACGAGCAGTACTTC
>many|TRBV5-1|TRBJ2-2|TRBD2
CASNWVVSSGRGTGELFF
TGCGCCAGCAATTGGGTCGTATCCAGCGGGAGGGGGACCGGGGAGCTGTTTTTT
>many|TRBV20-1|TRBJ1-1|.
CSARGPHTEAFF
TGCAGTGCTAGAGGGCCACACACTGAAGCTTTCTTT
>many|TRBV9|TRBJ2-1|TRBD2
CASSVTSGSRNEQFF
TGTGCCAGCAGCGTCACTAGCGGGAGCAGAAATGAGCAGTTCTTC
>many|TRBV11-2|TRBJ2-1|TRBD2
CASSPTGLAGSPYNEQFF
TGTGCCAGCAGCCCGACCGGACTAGCGGGAAGCCCCTACAATGAGCAGTTCTTC
>many|TRBV20-1|TRBJ2-7|TRBD2
CSARDTLAGDHEQYF
TGCAGTGCTAGAGATACCCTAGCGGGAGACCACGAGCAGTACTTC
>many|TRBV29-1|TRBJ1-2|.
CSVEEGDRNYGYTF
TGCAGCGTTGAAGAGGGTGACAGGAACTATGGCTACACCTTC
>many|TRBV18|TRBJ1-3|TRBD1
CASSPNQGGSGNTIYF
TGTGCCAGCTCACCCAACCAGGGGGGATCTGGAAACACCATATATTTT
>many|TRBV10-2|TRBJ2-7|.
CASALRADTYEQYF
TGCGCCAGCGCCCTGCGGGCAGATACCTACGAGCAGTACTTC
>many|TRBV28|TRBJ2-3|TRBD2
CASRTSGRSTDTQYF
TGTGCCAGCAGGACTAGCGGGAGAAGCACAGATACGCAGTATTTT